This TCR beta chain was obtained from a study of T-cell memory formation after mild COVID-19. Unmatched junction bases numbered 6, after V lost 4 bases and J lost 6 bases. Germline-derived CDR1 and CDR2 are SGHVS and FQNEAQ. The CDR3 consists of 14 residues. TCRdb itself ran the 5' RACE reads through MiXCR, one entry per CDR3 protein. Seen here are under 250,000 distinct CDR3 sequences, 15% observed once, and the top ten hold over 2%. This rearrangement joins TRBV7-8 to TRBJ2-7, with TRBD2 matching 10 bases. The clonotype was recovered from an adult woman who had mild COVID-19 (a few samples of this study predate the infection). Cell type and time point are not known. What was sequenced was PBMCs or a T cell subset sorted from them (not recorded which). The CDR3 coding sequence is TGTGCCAGCAGCTACCAGCGGGAGGGATCCGAGCAGTACTTC. It is translated as CASSYQREGSEQYF.